This T cell receptor (beta chain) was documented in a study of T cell changes during pregnancy in multiple sclerosis. TCRdb's table, derived via immunoSEQ multiplex PCR, lists solely in-frame clones and lacks some. The sample has 50,000 or so clones, 90% to 95% seen once. The CDR3 loop spans 14 amino acids. Between the trimmed V and J ends, which lost 8 bases and 3 bases, there was a span of 14 bases. Germline loops: CDR1 SNHLY, CDR2 FYNNEI. The chain joins TRBV2 to TRBJ1-3; weak D call: TRBD1 (5 bases). This sequence originates from a female donor with multiple sclerosis, enrolled in a pregnancy study. Material: peripheral blood, obtained in the second trimester of pregnancy. The CDR3 DNA follows: TGTGCCAGCGGGGGGGTGGATTATGGAAACACCATATATTTT. Encoded protein: CASGGVDYGNTIYF.